What follows are 26 T cell receptor beta chains derived from one specimen sequenced in a study of beta chain features in type 1 diabetes. Study-level findings and limits: Among patients with Type 1 diabetes, TCRB CDR3s were moderately but significantly shorter in every one of the four CD4+ subsets.

Their antigens remain unidentified. Every isolated RNA sample was fully reverse transcribed, so sequencing captured expressed TCRB transcripts. Here immunoSEQ multiplex PCR was the method, and the copy in TCRdb shows in-frame clones only, minus some. The table records 150,000 to 200,000 clones, around 8.4% of them present only once. The sample consisted of central memory CD4+ T cells from blood. The receptors here all came from a woman aged 18-29 years with type 1 diabetes.

This clone was seen only a few times. The rearrangement joins TRBV7-2 to TRBJ2-5; 9 positions match TRBD1. With 3 bases clipped from V and 3 bases from J, the junction kept 2 bases outside the gene matches. The CDR3 spans 14 residues. From germline, CDR1 is SGHTA and CDR2 FQGNSA. CDR3 residues: CASSFGQGKETQYF. CDR3 bases: TGTGCCAGCAGCTTCGGACAGGGGAAAGAGACCCAGTACTTC.

This clone was picked up a small number of times. V usage is TRBV7-8 and J usage is TRBJ2-7; D remains ambiguous. Trimming took off 2 bases at V and 0 bases at J, with 8 bases between the two ends. Germline V gene data show CDR1 as SGHVS and CDR2 as FQNEAQ. This CDR3 spans 14 amino acids. The CDR3 reads CASSLQRFSYEQYF. CDR3 nucleotides: TGTGCCAGCAGCTTACAGCGATTCTCCTACGAGCAGTACTTC.

This clone showed up many times. The chain is built from TRBV4-1 and TRBJ2-1; 9 bases agree with TRBD1. Germline V CDR1 and CDR2: MGHRA, YSYEKL. This CDR3 contains 15 residues. V lost 2 bases and J lost 3; bases outside the gene matches: 2. CDR3 DNA sequence: TGCGCCAGCAGCCAAAAGACAGGGGGCTACAATGAGCAGTTCTTC. This sequence encodes CASSQKTGGYNEQFF.

This clone was counted between two and nine times. The chain recombines TRBV2 with TRBJ2-3; TRBD1 matches at 8 bases. This CDR3 region has 16 residues. Per the germline V gene, CDR1 is SNHLY and CDR2 is FYNNEI. Unmatched junction bases numbered 9, after V lost 7 bases and J lost 0 bases. CDR3 bases: TGTGCCAGCAACCGACAGGGGTCCCCTAGCACAGATACGCAGTATTTT. It codes for CASNRQGSPSTDTQYF. Variable domain in full (rest from reference TRBV2 and TRBJ2-3): EPEVTQTPSHQVTQMGQEVILRCVPISNHLYFYWYRQILGQKVEFLVSFYNNEISEKSEIFDDQFSVERPDGSNFTLKIRSTKLEDSAMYFCASNRQGSPSTDTQYFGPGTRLTVL.

The chain links TRBV7-9 to TRBJ1-1; 7 nucleotides align to TRBD1. J lost 4 bases, V lost 6 bases, and 8 bases had no gene match. Germline assignment: CDR1 SEHNR and CDR2 FQNEAQ (reference sequence). The CDR3 length is 14 residues. The CDR3 DNA reads as TGTGCCAGCAGAAGAACAGGGGACGGCACTGAAGCTTTCTTT. Protein product: CASRRTGDGTEAFF.

The chain joins TRBV7-2 to TRBJ1-1, with 7 bases identical to TRBD1. The germline gives CDR1 SGHTA, CDR2 FQGNSA. The CDR3 length is 13 residues. The V gene end was trimmed by 2 bases and the J gene end by 11 bases; junction bases not matched to a gene: 8. The CDR3 coding sequence is TGTGCCAGCAGCTTATTTGGACAGGTTTGGGCTTTCTTT. Protein product: CASSLFGQVWAFF.

This clone turned up a few times. CDR3 sequence: CASSLAGVTYNEQFF. Written as DNA, the CDR3 is TGTGCCAGCAGCTTAGCGGGAGTCACTTACAATGAGCAGTTCTTC. This sequence joins TRBV7-2 and TRBJ2-1; D possibly corresponds to TRBD2 (5 bases). CDR1 and CDR2 (germline): SGHTA, FQGNSA. The CDR3 extends over 15 amino acids. V lost 0 bases to trimming and J lost 4 bases, with 10 bases between them.

This rearrangement joins TRBV9 to TRBJ2-5; maybe TRBD2 (5 bases). The CDR3 spans 12 residues. Germline CDR1 is SGDLS and CDR2 is YYNGEE. V lost 4 bases and J 5 bases, leaving 9 bases between the germline ends. For the CDR3, the DNA is TGTGCCAGCAGCTGGACGGGGGAGACCCAGTACTTC. Translation: CASSWTGETQYF.

The chain is built from TRBV2 and TRBJ1-5; D not certain. Deletions cut 4 bases from V and 8 bases from J, with 6 bases between. The CDR3 contains 11 residues. The germline gives CDR1 SNHLY, CDR2 FYNNEI. The CDR3: CASSGSEPQHF. DNA for the CDR3: TGTGCCAGCAGTGGGTCGGAGCCCCAGCATTTT.

The rearrangement uses TRBV7-3 and TRBJ1-6; TRBD1 matches at 10 bases. Germline V gene lookup returns CDR1 SGHTA and CDR2 FQGTGA. The V and J ends lost 6 bases and 9 bases, in that order; junction bases with no gene match: 5. The CDR3 extends over 14 amino acids. In nucleotides, the CDR3 is TGTGCCAGCAGTACCGGGACAGGGGCTTCACCCCTCCACTTT. This encodes CASSTGTGASPLHF.

The chain recombines TRBV11-1 with TRBJ2-7; 11 bases fit TRBD1. This CDR3 has 15 residues. Looked up from germline, CDR1 is SGHAT and CDR2 is FQDESV (reference sequence). With 7 bases clipped from V and 3 bases from J, the junction kept 8 bases outside the gene matches. The CDR3 spells CASTLSGTGGYEQYF. The CDR3 DNA reads as TGTGCCAGCACCCTCTCCGGGACAGGGGGCTACGAGCAGTACTTC.

The table lists this clone with a few counts. The same CDR3 arises from other DNA sequences in this sample as well. This chain links TRBV5-1 with TRBJ1-1; 8 bases are shared with TRBD1. With V trimmed by 2 bases and J by 1 base, 4 bases remained unmatched. CDR1 is SGHRS, CDR2 YFSETQ, per germline. The CDR3 runs 15 residues. Written as DNA, the CDR3 is TGCGCCAGCAGCTTTACAGGGGGGGGGAACACTGAAGCTTTCTTT. Translating it yields CASSFTGGGNTEAFF. The whole variable domain, filled in from reference TRBV5-1 and TRBJ1-1, reads KAGVTQTPRYLIKTRGQQVTLSCSPISGHRSVSWYQQTPGQGLQFLFEYFSETQRNKGNFPGRFSGRQFSNSRSEMNVSTLELGDSALYLCASSFTGGGNTEAFFGQGTRLTVV.

There are many counts of this clone. V and J are TRBV19 and TRBJ1-6; 8 nucleotides align to TRBD1. V shed 7 bases and J 6 bases; nucleotides not matched to a gene: 5. The length of the CDR3 is 14 residues. Germline CDR1 reads LNHDA; CDR2 reads SQIVND (reference sequence). This chain's CDR3 is CASTTGQANSPLHF. CDR3 nucleotide sequence: TGTGCCAGTACCACGGGACAGGCTAATTCACCCCTCCACTTT.

The sample holds a few counts of this clone. The chain combines TRBV5-1 with TRBJ1-2; D remains ambiguous. V was shortened by 4 bases and J by 3 bases, with 10 bases between the two germline ends. This CDR3 comprises 13 residues. Germline V gene sequence: CDR1 SGHRS, CDR2 YFSETQ. The CDR3 nucleotides are TGCGCCAGCAGCCCGGACTCGGACTATGGCTACACCTTC. It translates to CASSPDSDYGYTF.

The J gene is TRBJ2-7, the V gene TRBV5-6, with a weak D call TRBD1 (5 bases). The CDR3 runs 14 residues. Germline lookup yields CDR1 SGHDT and CDR2 YYEEEE. V was trimmed by 1 base and J by 3 bases, leaving 11 bases between them. The CDR3, as DNA: TGTGCCAGCAGCTTGACAGGAGAAAGCTACGAGCAGTACTTC. It codes for CASSLTGESYEQYF.

This clone has just a few counts. The chain carries TRBV5-1 and TRBJ2-5; tentative D call: TRBD1 (6 bases). The CDR3 is 16 amino acids. CDR1 and CDR2 from the germline V gene are SGHRS and YFSETQ. Trimming took off 4 bases at V and 5 bases at J, with 21 bases between the two ends. The DNA for the CDR3 is TGCGCCAGCAGCCCCCTCGGAACAGGGACCCCCGAGACCCAGTACTTC. Amino acids: CASSPLGTGTPETQYF.

The chain combines TRBV11-2 with TRBJ2-7; no reliable D call. The V gene's germline CDR1 is SGHAT and CDR2 FQNNGV. Between the trimmed V and J ends, which lost 2 bases and 0 bases, there was a span of 5 bases. The CDR3 has 13 amino acids. CDR3 region: CASSLTDSYEQYF. In DNA, the CDR3 is TGTGCCAGCAGCTTAACAGACTCCTACGAGCAGTACTTC.

The rearrangement links TRBV28 to TRBJ2-1; no definite D call. The V gene's germline CDR1 is MDHEN and CDR2 SYDVKM. The CDR3 length is 11 residues. V was cut by 5 bases and J by 10 bases, with 9 bases left in between. The CDR3 DNA sequence: TGTGCCAGCAGTGTTTGGCCAGAGCAGTTCTTC. It translates to CASSVWPEQFF.

The gene calls are TRBV7-2 and TRBJ2-5; D possibly corresponds to TRBD2 (6 bases). The V and J ends lost 5 bases and 1 base respectively, with 8 bases between them. This CDR3 spans 13 amino acids. The V gene's germline CDR1 is SGHTA and CDR2 FQGNSA. The CDR3: CASSRTIQETQYF. The CDR3 coding sequence is TGTGCCAGCAGCCGGACTATCCAAGAGACCCAGTACTTC.

This chain joins TRBV4-3 and TRBJ2-4, with D uncertain. V lost 0 bases and J 9 bases, leaving 9 bases between the germline ends. From germline, CDR1 is LGHNA and CDR2 YSLEER. The CDR3 is 13 amino acids. CDR3 sequence reads: CASSQDYSAIQYF. DNA of the CDR3: TGCGCCAGCAGCCAAGATTACAGTGCCATTCAGTACTTC.

The chain employs TRBV7-9 and TRBJ1-4; TRBD1 matches at 8 bases. The trim removed 5 bases at V and 3 bases at J, leaving 2 bases unmatched. This CDR3 comprises 14 residues. Germline V gene data show CDR1 as SEHNR and CDR2 as FQNEAQ (reference sequence). The CDR3 DNA is TGTGCCAGCAGCGGACAGGGATCTAATGAAAAACTGTTTTTT. It encodes CASSGQGSNEKLFF.

The chain employs TRBV21-1 and TRBJ2-1; TRBD1 is the table's D call, not checked against the DNA. TRBV21-1 is described as a pseudogene. The CDR3 covers 15 residues. The CDR3 spells CASSKGQGVANEQFF. The CDR3 DNA sequence: TGTGCCAGCAGCAAGGGACAGGGGGTCGCTAATGAGCAGTTCTTC.

This chain connects TRBV27 to TRBJ2-3, with 9 bases fitting TRBD2. V gave up 4 bases and J gave up 2 bases; unmatched junction bases: 4. CDR1 is MNHEY and CDR2 is SMNVEV in the germline V gene (reference sequence). There are 15 residues in the CDR3. CDR3 region: CASSYRGGATDTQYF. The CDR3 DNA reads as TGTGCCAGCAGTTACCGCGGGGGGGCCACAGATACGCAGTATTTT.

This clone has just a few counts. The genes are TRBV7-9 and TRBJ1-2; 8 bases are a match to TRBD1. The CDR3 consists of 16 residues. The V and J ends lost 5 bases and 0 bases, in that order; junction bases with no gene match: 8. Germline V gene lookup returns CDR1 SEHNR and CDR2 FQNEAQ (reference sequence). The CDR3 DNA is TGTGCCAGCAGCCGTGGACAGGGTTCGGCTAACTATGGCTACACCTTC. It codes for CASSRGQGSANYGYTF.

This clone came up a few times. The gene calls are TRBV4-3 and TRBJ2-1; tentative D call: TRBD1 (5 bases). The V gene lost 0 bases and the J gene lost 5 bases, with 17 bases spanning the gap. The CDR3 sequence is 17 residues long. CDR1 is LGHNA and CDR2 is YSLEER in the germline V gene. As DNA, the CDR3 is TGCGCCAGCAGCCAAGATTGGGGCAGGGTAGGGGACAATGAGCAGTTCTTC. It codes for CASSQDWGRVGDNEQFF.

The chain uses TRBV6-6 and TRBJ2-1; TRBD2 aligns across 7 bases. This CDR3 contains 13 residues. CDR1 and CDR2 (germline): MNHNY, SVGAGI (reference sequence). Trimming at V came to 2 bases and at J to 9 bases, leaving 4 bases not matched to a gene. The CDR3 region is CASSYGRASEQFF. In DNA, the CDR3 is TGTGCCAGCAGTTACGGGAGGGCGAGTGAGCAGTTCTTC.